This T cell receptor (beta chain) derives from a study of cytomegalovirus exposure and HLA in healthy donors. Study-wide results and caveats: Solely CMV serostatus was available to characterize immune exposure. A classifier reportedly called cytomegalovirus status with high sensitivity and specificity. Under in vitro conditions, a few CMV-associated chains were confirmed as specific for CMV antigens.

V was clipped by 3 bases and J by 0 bases; unmatched bases: 12. Looked up from germline, CDR1 is SGHRS and CDR2 is YFSETQ. The CDR3 length is 20 residues. This clone was detected only a few times. Its antigen is currently unknown. The PCR was carried out with 60 Vbeta primers and 13 Jbeta primers. Some clones are missing from TCRdb's copy, which holds only in-frame ones; the method was immunoSEQ multiplex PCR. This table holds roughly 150,000 clones, roughly 80% found once. The TCR was taken from a woman aged 40 to 50 in good health and CMV-seropositive. Sequenced input: PBMCs. The V call is TRBV5-1, the J call TRBJ2-1; 13 bases line up with TRBD2. DNA for the CDR3: TGCGCCAGCAGCTCTCTCACGGGACTAGCGGGAAAAAGCTCCTACAATGAGCAGTTCTTC. As protein: CASSSLTGLAGKSSYNEQFF.